This is a list of T cell receptor beta chains from one sample in a study of T-cell memory formation after mild COVID-19. TCRdb re-called the 5' RACE reads with MiXCR, one entry per CDR3 protein. The data contain 150,000 or so distinct CDR3 sequences, roughly 31% of them singletons. The specimen was PBMCs or a T cell subset sorted from them (not recorded which). The origin of the receptors is an adult woman who had mild COVID-19 (a few samples of this study predate the infection). Cell type and time point are not known. Both conserved end residues are part of each CDR3. The D gene is left open where the match is weak. Some rows have no size entry. The others give once, few or many, or a class for an expanded clone.

abundance,d_gene,v_gene,j_gene,CDR3nt,CDR3aa
-,-,TRBV7-6,TRBJ1-6,TGTGCCAGCAGCTTAGAGGGAAGGGTACAGAGGGATTCACCCCTCCACTTT,CASSLEGRVQRDSPLHF
-,TRBD1,TRBV28,TRBJ1-2,TGTGCCAGCAGTCCCACGGGTTCGGGACAGGGGAATGGCTACACCTTC,CASSPTGSGQGNGYTF
few,-,TRBV5-1,TRBJ2-1,TGCGCCAGCAGCTTGGGTGGGTCTAGCAATGAGCAGTTCTTC,CASSLGGSSNEQFF
-,-,TRBV7-2,TRBJ1-1,TGTGCCAGCAGCCCCGGGGGGTCCTTGAACACTGAAGCTTTCTTT,CASSPGGSLNTEAFF
-,-,TRBV7-3,TRBJ1-1,TGTGCCAGCAGCTTAAGCGTGGGGGCCCCCAACACTGAAGCTTTCTTT,CASSLSVGAPNTEAFF
few,TRBD1,TRBV5-1,TRBJ2-1,TGCGCCAGCAGCCCCTCGGGGACAGGGAAATCCTACAATGAGCAGTTCTTC,CASSPSGTGKSYNEQFF
-,TRBD2,TRBV27,TRBJ2-2,TGTGCCAGCAGTTTCGGGCTAGCGGGAGTCACCGGGGAGCTGTTTTTT,CASSFGLAGVTGELFF
-,TRBD2,TRBV9,TRBJ2-7,TGTGCCAGCAGCGTAACTAGCGGGAGTGTCTACGAGCAGTACTTC,CASSVTSGSVYEQYF
few,-,TRBV5-1,TRBJ2-7,TGCGCCAGCAGCCTAACCTCAAGCTACGAGCAGTACTTC,CASSLTSSYEQYF
few,TRBD1,TRBV29-1,TRBJ2-5,TGCAGCGTTGAACCCCGGGCGGGACAGGGTTCGGAGACCCAGTACTTC,CSVEPRAGQGSETQYF
-,-,TRBV5-1,TRBJ2-2,TGCGCCAGCAGCGAGGGGAACACCGGGGAGCTGTTTTTT,CASSEGNTGELFF
-,TRBD1,TRBV11-2,TRBJ2-1,TGTGCCAGCAGTCAACTTGACAGGGGTGGTGAGCAGTTCTTC,CASSQLDRGGEQFF
-,TRBD2,TRBV4-2,TRBJ2-7,TGTGCCAGCAGCCAAGATCTACTAGCGGGAGGGAAGCAGTACTTC,CASSQDLLAGGKQYF
-,-,TRBV23-1,TRBJ1-5,TGCGCCAGCAGGCAGGGCAGGGGAGATAGCAATCAGCCCCAGCATTTT,CASRQGRGDSNQPQHF
-,TRBD1,TRBV15,TRBJ1-5,TGTGCCACCAGCAGTGGGACAGGGGTAAATCAGCCCCAGCATTTT,CATSSGTGVNQPQHF
-,-,TRBV12-3/TRBV12-4,TRBJ2-2,TGTGCCAGCAGTTTTTTGGTCGGGGAGCTGTTTTTT,CASSFLVGELFF
few,-,TRBV7-9,TRBJ1-3,TGTGCCAGCAGCTTAGAGGAACTCCTCTCTGGAAACACCATATATTTT,CASSLEELLSGNTIYF
few,TRBD1,TRBV3-1,TRBJ2-3,TGTGCCAGCACCTCGGGGACAGCTAGCACAGATACGCAGTATTTT,CASTSGTASTDTQYF
-,TRBD1,TRBV11-3,TRBJ2-4,TGTGCCAGCAGCCGGGACAGTGAAAACATTCAGTACTTC,CASSRDSENIQYF
few,TRBD1,TRBV7-8,TRBJ1-5,TGTGCCAGCAGCTTAGGCGGGACAGGACGCAGCAATCAGCCCCAGCATTTT,CASSLGGTGRSNQPQHF
-,TRBD1,TRBV30,TRBJ2-5,TGTGCCTGGAGGGCGGCAGGGGGCGCGAAAATTAAGACCCAGTACTTC,CAWRAAGGAKIKTQYF
-,-,TRBV5-6,TRBJ2-1,TGTGCCAGCAGCCCCATCGACTACACCTACAATGAGCAGTTCTTC,CASSPIDYTYNEQFF
few,TRBD1,TRBV5-1,TRBJ1-1,TGCGCCAGCAGCTTGGAAGCCTACAGGGGGAATACTGAAGCTTTCTTT,CASSLEAYRGNTEAFF
-,-,TRBV6-5,TRBJ1-2,TGTGCCAGCAGTCGTACATCTGGCACGGGGCTCTATGGCTACACCTTC,CASSRTSGTGLYGYTF
few,TRBD1,TRBV23-1,TRBJ2-1,TGCGCAAGTAGGGGGCTTCGGTTCTACAATGAGCAGTTCTTC,CASRGLRFYNEQFF
few,TRBD1,TRBV27,TRBJ2-7,TGTGCCAGCAGTCGAGGGGGGGACAGGGGAAAATACGAGCAGTACTTC,CASSRGGDRGKYEQYF
-,TRBD1,TRBV19,TRBJ2-5,TGTGCCAGTAGTATACAGGGGGAGAGAGAGACCCAGTACTTC,CASSIQGERETQYF
few,TRBD2,TRBV29-1,TRBJ2-5,TGCAGCACCACCGGGGAGGGGTCTCAAGAGACCCAGTACTTC,CSTTGEGSQETQYF
few,TRBD2,TRBV3-1,TRBJ2-7,TGTGCCAGCAGCCCGGCTAGCGGGTCCTACGAGCAGTACTTC,CASSPASGSYEQYF
few,TRBD2,TRBV12-3/TRBV12-4,TRBJ2-3,TGTGCCAGCAGTTTGGGACTAGATAGGGATACGCAGTATTTT,CASSLGLDRDTQYF
-,TRBD2,TRBV29-1,TRBJ2-3,TGCAGCGTTGACGGCCAGCGGGAGAGTCGGACAGATACGCAGTATTTT,CSVDGQRESRTDTQYF
-,-,TRBV18,TRBJ2-7,TGTGCCAGCTCACCTCTCGACTGGGGGCGGCCCTACGAGCAGTACTTC,CASSPLDWGRPYEQYF
-,-,TRBV20-1,TRBJ2-7,TGCAGTGCTAGAGATGATCAGGGGAGTGGAATGTTC,CSARDDQGSGMF
-,TRBD1,TRBV7-6,TRBJ2-3,TGTGCCAGCAGCTTTCGACAGGGCAAAGGCACAGATACGCAGTATTTT,CASSFRQGKGTDTQYF
-,TRBD1,TRBV7-9,TRBJ1-2,TGTGCCAGCAGCCGGGACAGTAACTATGGCTACACCTTC,CASSRDSNYGYTF
few,TRBD1,TRBV15,TRBJ1-1,TGTGCCACCAGCCTGGACAGGGGGATGGGTGAAGCTTTCTTT,CATSLDRGMGEAFF
-,TRBD1,TRBV5-1,TRBJ2-7,TGCGCCAGCCGGGACAGGGGTAACGAGCAGTACTTC,CASRDRGNEQYF
-,-,TRBV20-1,TRBJ1-2,TGCAGTGCTCTTGAAGACGGAGTCTATGGCTACACCTTC,CSALEDGVYGYTF
few,-,TRBV11-3,TRBJ1-6,TGTGCCAGCAGCTTATTACAGGATTCACCCCTCCACTTT,CASSLLQDSPLHF
-,-,TRBV19,TRBJ1-5,TGTGCCAGTAGTATCTGGTGGCAGGTTAGCAATCAGCCCCAGCATTTT,CASSIWWQVSNQPQHF
-,TRBD1,TRBV5-1,TRBJ1-2,TGCGCCAGCAGCTTAGACGGACAGGGGGCCTATGGCTACACCTTC,CASSLDGQGAYGYTF
-,TRBD2,TRBV20-1,TRBJ2-3,TGCAGTGCTCAACTAGCGGGGTATACGCAGTATTTT,CSAQLAGYTQYF
-,TRBD1,TRBV20-1,TRBJ2-7,TGCAGTGCTAGAGACCCGGGACAGGGGGCCGAGCAGTACTTC,CSARDPGQGAEQYF
-,-,TRBV5-1,TRBJ1-1,TGCGCCAGCAAATTCGGCGTGAACACTGAAGCTTTCTTT,CASKFGVNTEAFF
few,-,TRBV11-3,TRBJ2-1,TGTGCCAGCAGCTTATCGTGGGTGAATGAGCAGTTCTTC,CASSLSWVNEQFF
-,-,TRBV24-1,TRBJ2-4,TGTGCCACCAGTGATACCGTACAGGGTCCCAAAAACATTCAGTACTTC,CATSDTVQGPKNIQYF
few,TRBD2,TRBV10-3,TRBJ2-7,TGTGCCATTATGGGAGGGCTGGAATACGAGCAGTACTTC,CAIMGGLEYEQYF
many,-,TRBV7-3,TRBJ2-1,TGTGCCAGCAGTCCGGACAACCACAATGAGCAGTTCTTC,CASSPDNHNEQFF
few,TRBD2,TRBV6-5,TRBJ2-5,TGTGCCAGCAGTAGGAGCGGGAGGAGGAGGGAGACCCAGTACTTC,CASSRSGRRRETQYF